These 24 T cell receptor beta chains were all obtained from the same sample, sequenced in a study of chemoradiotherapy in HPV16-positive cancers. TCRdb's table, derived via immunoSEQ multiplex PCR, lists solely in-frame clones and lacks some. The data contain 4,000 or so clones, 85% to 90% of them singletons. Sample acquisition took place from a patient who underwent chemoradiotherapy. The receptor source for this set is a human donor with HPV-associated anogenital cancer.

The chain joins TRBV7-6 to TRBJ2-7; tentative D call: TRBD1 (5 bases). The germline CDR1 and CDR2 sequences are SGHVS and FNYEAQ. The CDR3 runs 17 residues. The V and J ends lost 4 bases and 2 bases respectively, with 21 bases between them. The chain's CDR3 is CASSSPTSPGRAYEQYF. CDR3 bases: TGTGCCAGCAGCTCACCAACGTCACCAGGGCGAGCCTACGAGCAGTACTTC. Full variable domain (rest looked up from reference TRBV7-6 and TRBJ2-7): GAGVSQSPRYKVTKRGQDVALRCDPISGHVSLYWYRQALGQGPEFLTYFNYEAQQDKSGLPNDRFSAERPEGSISTLTIQRTEQRDSAMYRCASSSPTSPGRAYEQYFGPGTRLTVT.

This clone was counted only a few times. The CDR3 loop is CASSVETGISGYTF. Here the CDR3 DNA reads TGTGCCAGCAGCGTAGAAACAGGGATTAGTGGCTACACCTTC. This chain connects TRBV9 to TRBJ1-2, with D possibly TRBD1 on 6 matching bases. Germline V gives CDR1 SGDLS, CDR2 YYNGEE. The CDR3 spans 14 residues. Trimming shortened V by 0 bases and J by 7 bases, and 13 bases separated the two germline ends. Variable domain in full (rest from reference TRBV9 and TRBJ1-2): DSGVTQTPKHLITATGQRVTLRCSPRSGDLSVYWYQQSLDQGLQFLIQYYNGEERAKGNILERFSAQQFPDLHSELNLSSLELGDSALYFCASSVETGISGYTFGSGTRLTVV.

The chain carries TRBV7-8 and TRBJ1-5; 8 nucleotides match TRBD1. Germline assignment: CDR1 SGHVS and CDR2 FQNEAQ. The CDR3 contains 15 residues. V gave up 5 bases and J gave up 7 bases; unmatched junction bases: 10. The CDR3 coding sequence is TGTGCCAGCAGCCCCGACAGGGGCGGATGGCAGCCCCAGCATTTT. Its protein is CASSPDRGGWQPQHF.

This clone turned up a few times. The CDR3 loop is CASSSAGLVGGYTF. The CDR3 DNA follows: TGTGCCAGCAGTTCTGCGGGGTTGGTGGGGGGCTACACCTTC. V gene TRBV27 combines with J gene TRBJ1-2; D is undetermined. The CDR3 totals 14 residues. Germline CDR1 and CDR2: MNHEY and SMNVEV (reference sequence). Trimming removed 4 bases from V and 8 bases from J, with 17 bases in between.

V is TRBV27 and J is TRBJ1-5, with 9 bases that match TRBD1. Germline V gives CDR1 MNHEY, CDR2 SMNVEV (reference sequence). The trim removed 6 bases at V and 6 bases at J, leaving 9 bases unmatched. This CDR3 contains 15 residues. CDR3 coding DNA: TGTGCCAGCAGATCAACAGGGGGCAGTGGTCAGCCCCAGCATTTT. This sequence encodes CASRSTGGSGQPQHF.

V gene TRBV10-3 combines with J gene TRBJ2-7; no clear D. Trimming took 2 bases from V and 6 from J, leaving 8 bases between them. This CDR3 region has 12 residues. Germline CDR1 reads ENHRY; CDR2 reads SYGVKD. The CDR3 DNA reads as TGTGCCATCAGTGAGGGGGTCGGCGAGCAGTACTTC. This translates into CAISEGVGEQYF.

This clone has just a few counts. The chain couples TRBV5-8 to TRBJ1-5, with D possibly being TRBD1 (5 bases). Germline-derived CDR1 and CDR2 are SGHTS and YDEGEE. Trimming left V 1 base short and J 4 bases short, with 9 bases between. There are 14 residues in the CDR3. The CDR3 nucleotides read TGTGCCAGCAGCTTGAGGCAGGGAAATCAGCCCCAGCATTTT. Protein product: CASSLRQGNQPQHF. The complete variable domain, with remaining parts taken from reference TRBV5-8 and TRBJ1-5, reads EAGVTQSPTHLIKTRGQQATLRCSPISGHTSVYWYQQALGLGLQFLLWYDEGEERNRGNFPPRFSGRQFPNYSSELNVNALELEDSALYLCASSLRQGNQPQHFGDGTRLSIL.

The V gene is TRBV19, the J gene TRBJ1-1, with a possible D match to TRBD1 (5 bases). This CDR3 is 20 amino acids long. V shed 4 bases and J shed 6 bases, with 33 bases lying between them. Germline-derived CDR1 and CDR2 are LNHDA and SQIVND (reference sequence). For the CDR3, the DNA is TGTGCCAGTAGTAAGGACCCTAGGACACCAAGTAGCGAGCTAAACCCTGAAGCTTTCTTT. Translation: CASSKDPRTPSSELNPEAFF.

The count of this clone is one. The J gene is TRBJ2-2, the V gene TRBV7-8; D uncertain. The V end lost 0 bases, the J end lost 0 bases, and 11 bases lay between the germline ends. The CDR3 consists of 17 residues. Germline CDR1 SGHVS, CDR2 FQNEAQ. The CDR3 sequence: CASSLAPSHANTGELFF. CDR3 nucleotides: TGTGCCAGCAGCTTAGCGCCAAGCCACGCGAACACCGGGGAGCTGTTTTTT.

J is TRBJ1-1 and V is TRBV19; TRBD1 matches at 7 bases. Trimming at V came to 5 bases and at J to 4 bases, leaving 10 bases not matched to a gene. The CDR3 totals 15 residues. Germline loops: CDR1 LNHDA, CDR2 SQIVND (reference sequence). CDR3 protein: CASSPTQGGFTEAFF. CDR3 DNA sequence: TGTGCCAGTAGTCCGACACAAGGGGGCTTCACTGAAGCTTTCTTT.

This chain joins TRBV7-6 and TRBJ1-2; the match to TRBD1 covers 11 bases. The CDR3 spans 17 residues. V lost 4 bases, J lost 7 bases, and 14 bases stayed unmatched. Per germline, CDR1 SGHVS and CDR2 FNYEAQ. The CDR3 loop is CASSYSPGGQGVGGYTF. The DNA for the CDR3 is TGTGCCAGCAGCTACTCGCCTGGGGGACAGGGGGTTGGTGGCTACACCTTC.

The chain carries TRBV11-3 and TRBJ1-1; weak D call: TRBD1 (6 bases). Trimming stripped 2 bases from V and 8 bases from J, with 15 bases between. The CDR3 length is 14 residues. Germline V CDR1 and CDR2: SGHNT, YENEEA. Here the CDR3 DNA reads TGTGCCAGCAGCTTACTACAGGGAACCACCGAAGCTTTCTTT. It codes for CASSLLQGTTEAFF.

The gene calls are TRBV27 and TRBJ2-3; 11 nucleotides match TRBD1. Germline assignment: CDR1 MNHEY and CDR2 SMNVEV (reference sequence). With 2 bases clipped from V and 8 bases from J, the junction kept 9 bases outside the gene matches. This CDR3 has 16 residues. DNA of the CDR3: TGTGCCAGCAGTTTAGCTTGGACAGGGGGCGCGTCTACGCAGTATTTT. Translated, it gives CASSLAWTGGASTQYF.

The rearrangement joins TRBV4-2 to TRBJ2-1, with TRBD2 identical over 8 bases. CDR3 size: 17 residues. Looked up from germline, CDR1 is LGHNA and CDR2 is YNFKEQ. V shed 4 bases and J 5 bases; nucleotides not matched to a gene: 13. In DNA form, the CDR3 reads TGTGCCAGCAGCCCTCCCCGACGGGGGGGCACGAACAATGAGCAGTTCTTC. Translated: CASSPPRRGGTNNEQFF.

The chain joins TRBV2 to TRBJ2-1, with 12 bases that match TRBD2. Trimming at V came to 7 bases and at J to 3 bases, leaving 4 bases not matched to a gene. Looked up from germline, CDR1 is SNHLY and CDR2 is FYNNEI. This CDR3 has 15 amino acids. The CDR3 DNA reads TGTGCCAGCACTAAGACTAGCGGGGGCTACAATGAGCAGTTCTTC. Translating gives CASTKTSGGYNEQFF.

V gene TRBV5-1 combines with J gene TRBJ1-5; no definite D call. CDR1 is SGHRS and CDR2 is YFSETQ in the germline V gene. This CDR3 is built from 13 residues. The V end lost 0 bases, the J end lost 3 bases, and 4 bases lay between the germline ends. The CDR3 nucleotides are TGCGCCAGCAGCTTGGGGATCAATCAGCCCCAGCATTTT. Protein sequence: CASSLGINQPQHF.

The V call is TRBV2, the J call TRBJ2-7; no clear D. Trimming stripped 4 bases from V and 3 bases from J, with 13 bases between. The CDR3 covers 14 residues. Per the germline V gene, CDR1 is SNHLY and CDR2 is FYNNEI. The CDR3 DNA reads TGTGCCAGCAGTGGGCTCAGGTGGGGCTACGAGCAGTACTTC. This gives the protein CASSGLRWGYEQYF.

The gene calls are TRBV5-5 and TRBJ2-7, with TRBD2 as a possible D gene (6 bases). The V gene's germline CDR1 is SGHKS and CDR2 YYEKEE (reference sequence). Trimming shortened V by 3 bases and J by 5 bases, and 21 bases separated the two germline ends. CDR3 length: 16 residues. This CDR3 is CASSSMTGTLHDEQYF. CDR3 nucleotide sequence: TGTGCCAGCAGCTCGATGACCGGGACTCTGCACGACGAGCAGTACTTC.

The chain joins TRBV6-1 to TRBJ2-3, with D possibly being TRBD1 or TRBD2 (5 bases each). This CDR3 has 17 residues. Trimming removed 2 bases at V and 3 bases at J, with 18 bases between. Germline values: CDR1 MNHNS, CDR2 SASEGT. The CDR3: CASSEPVGGFATDTQYF. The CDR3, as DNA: TGTGCCAGCAGTGAACCGGTTGGGGGTTTCGCAACAGATACGCAGTATTTT.

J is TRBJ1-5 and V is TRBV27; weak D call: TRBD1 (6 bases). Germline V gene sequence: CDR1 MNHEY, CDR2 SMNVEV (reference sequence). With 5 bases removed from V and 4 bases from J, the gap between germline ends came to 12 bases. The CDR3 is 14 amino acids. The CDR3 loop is CASSARTANQPQHF. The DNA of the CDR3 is TGTGCCAGCAGTGCTAGGACAGCTAATCAGCCCCAGCATTTT.

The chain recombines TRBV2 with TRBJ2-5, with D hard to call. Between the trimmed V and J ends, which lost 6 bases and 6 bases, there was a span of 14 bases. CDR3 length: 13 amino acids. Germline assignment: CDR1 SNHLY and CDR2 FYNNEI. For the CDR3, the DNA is TGTGCCAGCAGGACGGACGGCCCGAAGACCCAGTACTTC. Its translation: CASRTDGPKTQYF.

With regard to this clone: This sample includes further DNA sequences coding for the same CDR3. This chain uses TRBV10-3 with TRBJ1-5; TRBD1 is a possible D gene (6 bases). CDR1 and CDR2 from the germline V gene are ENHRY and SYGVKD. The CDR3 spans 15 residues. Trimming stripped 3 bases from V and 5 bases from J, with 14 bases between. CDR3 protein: CAISDNRAPYQPQHF. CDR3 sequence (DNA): TGTGCCATCAGTGATAACAGGGCCCCATATCAGCCCCAGCATTTT.

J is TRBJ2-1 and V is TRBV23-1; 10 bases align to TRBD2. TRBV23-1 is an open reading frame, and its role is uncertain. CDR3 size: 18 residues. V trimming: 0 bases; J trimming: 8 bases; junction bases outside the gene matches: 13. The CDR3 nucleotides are TGCGCCAGCAGTCAATCTAAGGCTTCTAGCGGGAGTGGGGATGAGCAGTTCTTC. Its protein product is CASSQSKASSGSGDEQFF.

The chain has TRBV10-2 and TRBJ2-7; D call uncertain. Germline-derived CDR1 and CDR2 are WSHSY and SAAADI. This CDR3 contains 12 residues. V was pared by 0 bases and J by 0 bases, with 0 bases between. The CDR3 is CASSESSYEQYF. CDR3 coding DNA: TGCGCCAGCAGTGAGTCCTCCTACGAGCAGTACTTC.